The rows below give T cell receptor beta chains drawn from one sample of a study of blood T cell repertoires in COVID-19. The table came from immunoSEQ multiplex PCR; TCRdb's copy has only in-frame clones and leaves some out. The profile covers 90,000 or so clones, with 87% appearing a single time and 18% taken by the ten largest. The material sequenced was peripheral blood. These TCRs come from a woman aged 60-75 years with COVID-19, enrolled during active disease. Each CDR3 is given with its conserved first and last residue. Each record gives: clone size, D gene, V gene, J gene, CDR3 protein, CDR3 DNA. A D gene is named only where the DNA matches it firmly. Size is stated for part of the rows, as once, few or many counts, or as a class when the clone is expanded.

NA	NA	TRBV4-2	TRBJ2-2	CASSQAIYPGTGELFF	TGTGCCAGCAGCCAGGCTATTTACCCGGGGACCGGGGAGCTGTTTTTT
NA	TRBD2	TRBV2	TRBJ2-1	CASSESGGVYNEQFF	TGTGCCAGCAGTGAATCCGGGGGGGTATACAATGAGCAGTTCTTC
NA	NA	TRBV7-2	TRBJ2-7	CASSLQSGSEQYF	TGTGCCAGCAGCCTGCAGTCGGGATCCGAGCAGTACTTC
NA	NA	TRBV3-1/TRBV3-2	TRBJ2-2	CASSQGQPTNTGELFF	TGTGCCAGCAGCCAAGGACAGCCGACGAACACCGGGGAGCTGTTTTTT
NA	NA	TRBV4-2	TRBJ1-1	CASRGLEEAFF	TGTGCCAGCAGGGGACTGGAGGAAGCTTTCTTT
NA	TRBD1	TRBV29-1	TRBJ1-5	CSVVEGAFQPQHF	TGCAGCGTTGTGGAGGGGGCGTTTCAGCCCCAGCATTTT
NA	TRBD1	TRBV6-5	TRBJ1-5	CASSYSGQANQPQHF	TGTGCCAGCAGTTACTCGGGACAGGCAAATCAGCCCCAGCATTTT
NA	TRBD1	TRBV9	TRBJ1-2	CASSTWTGGYTF	TGTGCCAGCAGCACTTGGACAGGCGGCTACACCTTC
NA	NA	TRBV5-1	TRBJ2-2	CASSLGVGVNTGELFF	TGCGCCAGCAGCCTGGGGGTCGGGGTTAACACCGGGGAGCTGTTTTTT
NA	NA	TRBV6-2/TRBV6-3	TRBJ2-7	CASSYSRLNPYEQYF	TGTGCCAGCAGTTACAGTCGGTTAAACCCCTACGAGCAGTACTTC
few	NA	TRBV16	TRBJ1-2	CASSLQGFDYGYTF	TGTGCCAGCAGCTTACAGGGTTTTGACTATGGCTACACCTTC
NA	TRBD1	TRBV10-3	TRBJ1-5	CAISRGQRNSNQPQHF	TGTGCCATCAGTAGGGGACAGCGAAACAGCAATCAGCCCCAGCATTTT
NA	TRBD2	TRBV30	TRBJ2-3	CAWTAGGTDTQYF	TGTGCCTGGACGGCGGGGGGTACAGATACGCAGTATTTT
NA	TRBD1	TRBV29-1	TRBJ1-5	CSVVQTGTGDNQPQHF	TGCAGCGTTGTACAGACCGGGACAGGGGACAATCAGCCCCAGCATTTT
NA	NA	TRBV14	TRBJ1-2	CASSQQTVSLNGYTF	TGTGCCAGCAGCCAACAGACAGTCTCACTTAATGGCTACACCTTC
NA	TRBD1	TRBV29-1	TRBJ1-4	CSVRGQEEKLFF	TGCAGCGTAAGAGGACAGGAAGAAAAACTGTTTTTT